Each of the 2 T cell receptor beta chains below was sequenced from the same sample in a study of T cell responses to AZD1222 COVID-19 vaccine. Libraries were prepared by immunoSEQ multiplex PCR; TCRdb keeps only in-frame clonotypes and omits some of them. Of more than 100,000 clones listed, roughly 92% were seen once; the top ten hold 5% to 6.5%. The sequences come from peripheral blood, collected on day 0 of AZD1222 vaccination. The receptors come from an adult in good health.

The J gene is TRBJ1-1, the V gene TRBV11-2; D perhaps matches TRBD1 (5 bases). The V gene's germline CDR1 is SGHAT and CDR2 FQNNGV. The CDR3 totals 16 residues. With 5 bases removed from V and 0 bases from J, the gap between germline ends came to 16 bases. CDR3 in amino acids: CASSPRGALLNTEAFF. The CDR3 DNA reads TGTGCCAGCAGCCCGAGAGGGGCCCTTTTGAACACTGAAGCTTTCTTT. Variable domain in full (rest from reference TRBV11-2 and TRBJ1-1): EAGVAQSPRYKIIEKRQSVAFWCNPISGHATLYWYQQILGQGPKLLIQFQNNGVVDDSQLPKDRFSAERLKGVDSTLKIQPAKLEDSAVYLCASSPRGALLNTEAFFGQGTRLTVV.

This clone was seen more than once but under ten times. This sequence joins TRBV6-5 and TRBJ1-2; D possibly corresponds to TRBD1 (6 bases). The CDR3 has 15 amino acids. Germline V gene lookup returns CDR1 MNHEY and CDR2 SVGAGI. Trimming took off 2 bases at V and 8 bases at J, with 18 bases between the two ends. The CDR3 DNA sequence: TGTGCCAGCAGTTACGGTGCAGGGGCCCGAGAGGGCTACACCTTC. Its translation: CASSYGAGAREGYTF.